This TCR beta chain derives from a study of shared clonotypes between healthy human individuals. Study-wide results and limits: Only blood was sampled, and tissue TCR repertoires likely differ from blood ones.

Turning to this clone: Its matching antigen is unknown.

Researchers divided each subset's genomic DNA evenly across several immunoSEQ plates. Using immunoSEQ multiplex PCR, the repertoire was profiled, and TCRdb retains in-frame clones only, with some absent. The data contain 2 million to 2.5 million clones, roughly 92% of them singletons. V was clipped by 6 bases and J by 4 bases; unmatched bases: 3. The CDR3 consists of 14 residues. Germline CDR1 reads MNHNS; CDR2 reads SASEGT. The receptor was derived from a man aged 18 to 30 in good health. Some clones in this sample may be carry-over from other donors' samples. The chain couples TRBV6-1 to TRBJ2-2; TRBD1 matches 9 bases. Sequenced sample: naive CD4+ T cells from PBMCs. Subset: CD45RA+ positively selected. The CDR3 DNA reads as TGTGCCAGCAGACAGGGGGCAAGCACCGGGGAGCTGTTTTTT. The encoded protein is CASRQGASTGELFF.